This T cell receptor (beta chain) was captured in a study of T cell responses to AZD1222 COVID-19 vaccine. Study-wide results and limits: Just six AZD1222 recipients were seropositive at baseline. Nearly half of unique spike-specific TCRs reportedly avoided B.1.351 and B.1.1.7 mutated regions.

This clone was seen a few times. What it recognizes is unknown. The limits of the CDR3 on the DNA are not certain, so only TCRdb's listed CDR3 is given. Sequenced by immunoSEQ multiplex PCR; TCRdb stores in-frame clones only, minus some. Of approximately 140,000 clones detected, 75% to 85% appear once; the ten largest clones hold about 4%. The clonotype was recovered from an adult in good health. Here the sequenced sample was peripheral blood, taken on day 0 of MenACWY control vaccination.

Here the CDR3 reads CASSQVAGGSQVF. The chain uses TRBV4-2 and TRBJ2-1; the D segment call TRBD2 is taken from the table without a DNA check. The CDR3 extends over 13 residues, inclusive of both ends. The V gene's germline CDR1 is LGHNA and CDR2 YNFKEQ.